This TCR beta chain originates from a study of T cell repertoires in cytomegalovirus infection. From the reads, TCRdb called clonotypes with MiXCR, one entry per CDR3 protein. The repertoire consists of 450,000 to 600,000 distinct CDR3 sequences, with 10% to 12% occurring once and the leading ten covering 10%. Per germline, CDR1 SGHNT and CDR2 YENEEA. The V gene end was trimmed by 5 bases and the J gene end by 7 bases; junction bases not matched to a gene: 5. This CDR3 is built from 15 residues. The sample holds many counts of this clonotype. This chain joins TRBV11-3 and TRBJ2-1; 13 bases are shared with TRBD2. Sequenced material: PBMCs. The receptor was isolated from a human donor in good health (CMV status not recorded). Some clones in this sample may be carry-over from other donors' samples. The CDR3 DNA follows: TGTGCCAGCAGCCGGACTAGCGGGAGTAATAATGAGCAGTTCTTC. Amino acid sequence: CASSRTSGSNNEQFF.